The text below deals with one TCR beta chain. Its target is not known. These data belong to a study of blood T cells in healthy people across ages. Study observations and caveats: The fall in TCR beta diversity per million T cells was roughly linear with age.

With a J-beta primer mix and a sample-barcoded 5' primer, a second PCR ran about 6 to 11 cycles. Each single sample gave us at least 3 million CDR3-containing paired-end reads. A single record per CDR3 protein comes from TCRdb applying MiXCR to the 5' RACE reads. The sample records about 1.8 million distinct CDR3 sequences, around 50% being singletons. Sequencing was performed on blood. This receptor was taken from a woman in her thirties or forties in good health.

Here the CDR3 DNA reads TGTGCCAGCAGCTTAGTGGGGGGGAAGCACATTCAGTACTTC. It yields the protein CASSLVGGKHIQYF. V usage is TRBV7-2 and J usage is TRBJ2-4, with 7 bases matching TRBD2. The CDR3 runs 14 residues. The trim removed 1 base at V and 8 bases at J, leaving 5 bases unmatched. Per germline, CDR1 SGHTA and CDR2 FQGNSA.